The source of this T cell receptor beta chain is a study of glioma-infiltrating T cells after dendritic cell vaccination. Study-wide background: Treatment, given 2003 to 2012, was autologous tumor lysate-pulsed dendritic cell vaccination.

Clones were sequenced by immunoSEQ multiplex PCR, and TCRdb holds only the in-frame ones, with some missing. The sample holds 100,000 or so clones; around 91% are singletons and the top ten take around 2.6%. Time point meaning: after dendritic cell vaccination, including at tumor progression/relapse. Only patients with spare fresh-frozen tumor and over two years of follow-up were included. PBMC were collected before vaccination, two weeks after the third vaccination, and at progression. Germline V lookup: CDR1 SGHAT, CDR2 FQNNGV. V was pared by 5 bases and J by 4 bases, with 10 bases of the junction left unmatched. This CDR3 is built from 16 residues.

The sample here was blood, taken after dendritic cell vaccination. This receptor was identified in a human donor with glioblastoma. The chain employs TRBV11-2 and TRBJ1-2, with 10 bases identical to TRBD1. The CDR3 loop is CASSRGQGLNPYGYTF. As DNA, the CDR3 is TGTGCCAGCAGCCGGGGACAGGGGCTAAATCCCTATGGCTACACCTTC.